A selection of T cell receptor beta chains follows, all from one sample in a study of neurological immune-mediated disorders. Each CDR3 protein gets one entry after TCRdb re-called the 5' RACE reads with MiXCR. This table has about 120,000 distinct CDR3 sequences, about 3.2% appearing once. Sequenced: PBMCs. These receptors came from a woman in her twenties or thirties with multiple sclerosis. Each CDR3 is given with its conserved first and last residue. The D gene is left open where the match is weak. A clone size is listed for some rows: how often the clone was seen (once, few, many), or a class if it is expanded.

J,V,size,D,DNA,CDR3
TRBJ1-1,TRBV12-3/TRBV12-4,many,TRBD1,TGTGCCAGCTCGGGACAGGGTTGGGGTGAAGCTTTCTTT,CASSGQGWGEAFF
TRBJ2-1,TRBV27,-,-,TGTGCCAGCAGTTCTCGTGGCGAGAAACAGTTCTTC,CASSSRGEKQFF
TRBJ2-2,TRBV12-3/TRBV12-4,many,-,TGTGCCAGCAGTTTCTCTGGGGCCGGGGAGCTGTTTTTT,CASSFSGAGELFF
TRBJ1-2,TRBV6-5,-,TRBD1,TGTGCCAGCAGCGCAGGGACAGGAGGCCTACACACCTTC,CASSAGTGGLHTF
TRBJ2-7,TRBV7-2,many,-,TGTGCCAGCAGCCTCAGGCCACCGCTTTACGAGCAGTACTTC,CASSLRPPLYEQYF
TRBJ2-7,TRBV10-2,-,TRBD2,TGCGCCAGCAGTGAACCGGGACTAGCGACCTACGAGCAGTACTTC,CASSEPGLATYEQYF
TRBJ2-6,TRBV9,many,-,TGTGCCAGCAGCGTAGGGGCCGGGGGCCCTGCCTCTGGGGCCAACGTCCTGACTTTC,CASSVGAGGPASGANVLTF
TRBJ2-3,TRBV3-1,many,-,TGTGCCAGCAGCCAAGATCGGAGAGATACGCAGTATTTT,CASSQDRRDTQYF
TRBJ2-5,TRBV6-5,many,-,TGTGCCAGCAGTTACTTATCGGGGACCCAGTACTTC,CASSYLSGTQYF
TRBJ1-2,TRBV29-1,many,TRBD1,TGCAGCGTTGAGCCAGGGGGTAGCTATGGCTACACCTTC,CSVEPGGSYGYTF
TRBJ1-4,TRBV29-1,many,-,TGCAGCGTGAGAAGGACAGATAATATTGAAAAACTGTTTTTT,CSVRRTDNIEKLFF
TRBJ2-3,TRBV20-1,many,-,TGCAGTGCCAGCGGCGGAGGGGGAGGGACAGATACGCAGTATTTT,CSASGGGGGTDTQYF
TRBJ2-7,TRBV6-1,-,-,TGTGCCAGCAGTCGCTTTGGGGGTGAGGAGCAGTACTTC,CASSRFGGEEQYF
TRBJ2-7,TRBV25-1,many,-,TGTGCCAGCAGTGCGGGCCCTCCTGAGGGGACGTACGAGCAGTACTTC,CASSAGPPEGTYEQYF
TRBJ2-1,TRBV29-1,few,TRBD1,TGCAGCGGCCTACAGGGGGCGGCGGGTGAGCAGTTCTTC,CSGLQGAAGEQFF
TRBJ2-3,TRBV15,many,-,TGTGCCACCAGCAGAGGTTCGGTGGCAGATACGCAGTATTTT,CATSRGSVADTQYF
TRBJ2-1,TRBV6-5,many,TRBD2,TGTGCCAGCAGGTCCCTAGCGGGCTTAAGCAATGAGCAGTTCTTC,CASRSLAGLSNEQFF
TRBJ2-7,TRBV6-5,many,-,TGTGCCAGCAGTACGGGACCGCCGTACTCCTACGAGCAGTACTTC,CASSTGPPYSYEQYF
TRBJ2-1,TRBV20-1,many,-,TGCAGTGCTACGGAGAGGGATGAGCAGTTCTTC,CSATERDEQFF
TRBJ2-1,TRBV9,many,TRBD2,TGTGCCAGCAGCGGAGATACTAGCGGGAGATCAGGGAAGTTCTTC,CASSGDTSGRSGKFF
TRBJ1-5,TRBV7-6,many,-,TGTGCCAGCAGCTTAGGTTGGGGGGAGCCCCAGCATTTT,CASSLGWGEPQHF
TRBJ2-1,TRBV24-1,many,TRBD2,TGTGCCACCAGTGAGTCCGGGACTAGCACTCACAATGAGCAGTTCTTC,CATSESGTSTHNEQFF
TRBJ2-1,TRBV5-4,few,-,TGTGCCAGCTTCAGGACGGAAAATGAGCAGTTCTTC,CASFRTENEQFF
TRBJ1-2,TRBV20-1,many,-,TGCAGCTCCGACAGCCCGCTGACCGACGGCTACACCTTC,CSSDSPLTDGYTF
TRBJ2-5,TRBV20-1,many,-,TGCAGTGCTAGTGGAGGGTCGGAGACCCAGTACTTC,CSASGGSETQYF
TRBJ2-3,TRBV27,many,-,TGTGCCAGCAGTTTTAGGGGGACCGGCACAGATACGCAGTATTTT,CASSFRGTGTDTQYF